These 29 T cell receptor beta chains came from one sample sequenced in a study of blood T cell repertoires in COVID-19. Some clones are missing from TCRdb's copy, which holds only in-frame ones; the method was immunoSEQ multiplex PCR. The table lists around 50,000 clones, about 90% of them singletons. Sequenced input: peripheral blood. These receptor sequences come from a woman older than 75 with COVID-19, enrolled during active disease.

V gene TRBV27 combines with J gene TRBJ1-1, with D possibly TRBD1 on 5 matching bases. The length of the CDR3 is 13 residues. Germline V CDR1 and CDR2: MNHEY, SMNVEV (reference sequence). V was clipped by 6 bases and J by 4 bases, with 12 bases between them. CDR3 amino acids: CASRWTGGTEAFF. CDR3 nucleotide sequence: TGTGCCAGCAGATGGACGGGGGGCACTGAAGCTTTCTTT.

The CDR3 spells CASSLGLAPIQETQYF. In nucleotides, the CDR3 is TGTGCCAGCAGCTTGGGACTAGCGCCTATCCAAGAGACCCAGTACTTC. V usage is TRBV5-4 and J usage is TRBJ2-5; 8 bases line up with TRBD2. In germline, CDR1 is SGHNT, CDR2 YYREEE (reference sequence). V gave up 0 bases and J gave up 1 base; unmatched junction bases: 5. The CDR3 extends over 16 amino acids.

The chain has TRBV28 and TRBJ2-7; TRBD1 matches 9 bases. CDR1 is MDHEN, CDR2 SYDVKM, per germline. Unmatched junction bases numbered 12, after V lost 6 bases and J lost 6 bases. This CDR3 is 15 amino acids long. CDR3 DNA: TGTGCCAGCAGGAAAGTCGGGACAGGGCGGCTCGAGCAGTACTTC. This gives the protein CASRKVGTGRLEQYF.

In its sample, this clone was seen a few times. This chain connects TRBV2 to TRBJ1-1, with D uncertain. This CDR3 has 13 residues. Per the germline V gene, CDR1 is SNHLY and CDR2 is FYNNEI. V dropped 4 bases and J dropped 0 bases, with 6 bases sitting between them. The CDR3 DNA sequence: TGTGCCAGCAGTGGACACTTGAACACTGAAGCTTTCTTT. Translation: CASSGHLNTEAFF. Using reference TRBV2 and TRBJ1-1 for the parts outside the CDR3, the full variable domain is EPEVTQTPSHQVTQMGQEVILRCVPISNHLYFYWYRQILGQKVEFLVSFYNNEISEKSEIFDDQFSVERPDGSNFTLKIRSTKLEDSAMYFCASSGHLNTEAFFGQGTRLTVV.

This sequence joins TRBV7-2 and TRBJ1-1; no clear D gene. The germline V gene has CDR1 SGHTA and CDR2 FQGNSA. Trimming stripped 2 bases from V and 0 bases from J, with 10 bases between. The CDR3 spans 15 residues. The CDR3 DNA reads TGTGCCAGCAGCTTAACAGCAGGCCTGAACACTGAAGCTTTCTTT. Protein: CASSLTAGLNTEAFF.

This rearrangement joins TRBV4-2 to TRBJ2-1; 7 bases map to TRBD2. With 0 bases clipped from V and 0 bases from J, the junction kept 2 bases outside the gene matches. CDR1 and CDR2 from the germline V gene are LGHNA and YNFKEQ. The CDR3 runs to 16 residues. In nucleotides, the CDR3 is TGTGCCAGCAGCCAAGAGGGCGGGGGCTCCTACAATGAGCAGTTCTTC. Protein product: CASSQEGGGSYNEQFF.

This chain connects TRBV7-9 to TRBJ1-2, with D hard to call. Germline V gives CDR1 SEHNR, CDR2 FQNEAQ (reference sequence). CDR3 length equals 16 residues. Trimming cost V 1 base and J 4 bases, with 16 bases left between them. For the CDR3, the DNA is TGTGCCAGCAGCTTAGGCGTCGTAAGAGAGGTCTATGGCTACACCTTC. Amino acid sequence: CASSLGVVREVYGYTF.

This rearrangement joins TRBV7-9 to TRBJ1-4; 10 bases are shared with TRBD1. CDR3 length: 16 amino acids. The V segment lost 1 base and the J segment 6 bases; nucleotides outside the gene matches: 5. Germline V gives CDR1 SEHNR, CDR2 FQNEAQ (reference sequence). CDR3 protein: CASSLGGTGAHEKLFF. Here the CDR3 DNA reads TGTGCCAGCAGCTTAGGCGGGACAGGGGCGCATGAAAAACTGTTTTTT. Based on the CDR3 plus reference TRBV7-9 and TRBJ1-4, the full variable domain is DTGVSQNPRHKITKRGQNVTFRCDPISEHNRLYWYRQTLGQGPEFLTYFQNEAQLEKSRLLSDRFSAERPKGSFSTLEIQRTEQGDSAMYLCASSLGGTGAHEKLFFGSGTQLSVL.

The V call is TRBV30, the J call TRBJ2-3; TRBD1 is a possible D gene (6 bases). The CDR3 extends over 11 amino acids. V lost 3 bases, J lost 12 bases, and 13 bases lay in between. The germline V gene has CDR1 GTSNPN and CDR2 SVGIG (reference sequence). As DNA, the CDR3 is TGTGCCTGGAGCGGACAGAGGGAACAGTATTTT. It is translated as CAWSGQREQYF.

DNA for the CDR3: TGCAGCGTTGATACGGCAGGGAGGAATGAGCAGTTCTTC. Its translation: CSVDTAGRNEQFF. The V and J genes are TRBV29-1 and TRBJ2-1; tentative D call: TRBD2 (6 bases). Trimming cost V 3 bases and J 7 bases, with 13 bases left between them. Germline lookup yields CDR1 SQVTM and CDR2 ANQGSEA. CDR3 size: 13 residues.

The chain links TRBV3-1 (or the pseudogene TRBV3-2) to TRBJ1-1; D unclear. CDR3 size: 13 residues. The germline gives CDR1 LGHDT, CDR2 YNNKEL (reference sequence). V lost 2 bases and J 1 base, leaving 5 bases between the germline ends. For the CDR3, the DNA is TGTGCCAGCAGCCAAAAACAGAACACTGAAGCTTTCTTT. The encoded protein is CASSQKQNTEAFF.

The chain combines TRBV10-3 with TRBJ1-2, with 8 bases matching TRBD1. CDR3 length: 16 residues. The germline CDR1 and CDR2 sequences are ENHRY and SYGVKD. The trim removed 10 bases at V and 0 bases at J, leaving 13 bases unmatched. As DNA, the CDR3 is TGTGCCAGCACCCCGGGACAGGCCTTAGCTAACTATGGCTACACCTTC. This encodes CASTPGQALANYGYTF.

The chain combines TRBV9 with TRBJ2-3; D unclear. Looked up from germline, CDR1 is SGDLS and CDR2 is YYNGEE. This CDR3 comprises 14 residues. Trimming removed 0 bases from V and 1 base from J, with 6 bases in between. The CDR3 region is CASSVGSRTDTQYF. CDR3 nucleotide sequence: TGTGCCAGCAGCGTAGGGAGCCGCACAGATACGCAGTATTTT.

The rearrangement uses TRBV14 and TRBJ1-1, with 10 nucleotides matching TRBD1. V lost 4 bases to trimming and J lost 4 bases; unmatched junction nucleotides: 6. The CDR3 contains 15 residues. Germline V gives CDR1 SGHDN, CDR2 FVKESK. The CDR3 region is CASSPRTGGTTEAFF. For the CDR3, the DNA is TGTGCCAGCAGCCCAAGGACAGGGGGGACCACTGAAGCTTTCTTT.

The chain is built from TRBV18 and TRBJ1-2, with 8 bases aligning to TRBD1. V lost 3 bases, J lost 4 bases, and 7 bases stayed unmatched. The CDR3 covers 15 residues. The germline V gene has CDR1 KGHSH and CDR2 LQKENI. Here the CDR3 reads CASSPGTGLFYGYTF. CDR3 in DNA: TGTGCCAGCTCACCGGGGACAGGCCTCTTCTATGGCTACACCTTC. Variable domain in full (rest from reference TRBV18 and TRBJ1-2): NAGVMQNPRHLVRRRGQEARLRCSPMKGHSHVYWYRQLPEEGLKFMVYLQKENIIDESGMPKERFSAEFPKEGPSILRIQQVVRGDSAAYFCASSPGTGLFYGYTFGSGTRLTVV.

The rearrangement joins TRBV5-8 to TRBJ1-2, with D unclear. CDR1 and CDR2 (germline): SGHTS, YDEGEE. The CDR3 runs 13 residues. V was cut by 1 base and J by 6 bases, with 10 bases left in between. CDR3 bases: TGTGCCAGCAGCTTGTGGCAGGAAGATGGCTACACCTTC. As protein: CASSLWQEDGYTF.

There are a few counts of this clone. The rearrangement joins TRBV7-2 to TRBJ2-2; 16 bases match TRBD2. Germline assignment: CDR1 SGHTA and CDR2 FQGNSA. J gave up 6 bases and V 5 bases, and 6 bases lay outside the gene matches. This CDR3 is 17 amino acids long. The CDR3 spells CASSIGTSGGAPGELFF. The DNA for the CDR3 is TGTGCCAGCAGCATCGGGACTAGCGGGGGGGCACCCGGGGAGCTGTTTTTT.

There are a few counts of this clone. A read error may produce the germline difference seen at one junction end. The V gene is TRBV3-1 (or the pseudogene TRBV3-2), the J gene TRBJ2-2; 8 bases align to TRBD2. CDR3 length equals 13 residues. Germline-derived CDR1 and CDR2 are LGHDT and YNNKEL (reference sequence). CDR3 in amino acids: CASSQELAGGLFF. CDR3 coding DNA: TGTGCCAGCAGCCAAGAATTGGCGGGGGGGCTGTTTTTT.

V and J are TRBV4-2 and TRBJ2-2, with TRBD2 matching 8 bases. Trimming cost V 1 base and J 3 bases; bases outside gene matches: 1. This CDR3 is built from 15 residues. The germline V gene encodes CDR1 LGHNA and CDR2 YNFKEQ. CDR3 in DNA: TGTGCCAGCAGCCAAGTCGGGGGGGACACCGGGGAGCTGTTTTTT. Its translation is CASSQVGGDTGELFF.

The CDR3 DNA sequence: TGTGCCAGCGGTCAAGGGTTAGCGGGAGATGAGCAGTTCTTC. Protein product: CASGQGLAGDEQFF. This sequence joins TRBV7-3 and TRBJ2-1, with TRBD2 matching 9 bases. Germline V CDR1 and CDR2: SGHTA, FQGTGA. This CDR3 is built from 14 residues. The V gene end was trimmed by 8 bases and the J gene end by 8 bases; junction bases not matched to a gene: 10.

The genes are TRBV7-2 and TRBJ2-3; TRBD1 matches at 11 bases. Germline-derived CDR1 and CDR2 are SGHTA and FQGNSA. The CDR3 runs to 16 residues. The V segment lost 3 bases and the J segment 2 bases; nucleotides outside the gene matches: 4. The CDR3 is CASSLDRGLVTDTQYF. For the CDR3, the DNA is TGTGCCAGCAGCTTGGACAGGGGGCTTGTCACAGATACGCAGTATTTT.

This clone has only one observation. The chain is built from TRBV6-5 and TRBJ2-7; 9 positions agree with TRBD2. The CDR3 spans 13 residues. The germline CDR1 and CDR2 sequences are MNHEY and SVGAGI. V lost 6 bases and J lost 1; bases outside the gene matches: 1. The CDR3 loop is CASRTSGSYEQYF. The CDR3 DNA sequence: TGTGCCAGCAGGACTAGCGGTTCCTACGAGCAGTACTTC.

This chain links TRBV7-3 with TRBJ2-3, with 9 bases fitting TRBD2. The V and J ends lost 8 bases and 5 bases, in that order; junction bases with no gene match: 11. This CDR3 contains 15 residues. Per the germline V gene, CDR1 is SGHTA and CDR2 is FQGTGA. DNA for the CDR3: TGTGCCAGCCGGACGCGGGGGGGCCTTAAAGATACGCAGTATTTT. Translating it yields CASRTRGGLKDTQYF.

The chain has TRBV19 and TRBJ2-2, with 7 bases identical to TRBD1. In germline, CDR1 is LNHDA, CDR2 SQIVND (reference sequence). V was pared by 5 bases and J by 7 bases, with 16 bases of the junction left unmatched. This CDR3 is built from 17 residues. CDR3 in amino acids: CASSPTNSGTVNGELFF. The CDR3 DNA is TGTGCCAGTAGTCCGACCAACTCCGGGACAGTTAACGGGGAGCTGTTTTTT.

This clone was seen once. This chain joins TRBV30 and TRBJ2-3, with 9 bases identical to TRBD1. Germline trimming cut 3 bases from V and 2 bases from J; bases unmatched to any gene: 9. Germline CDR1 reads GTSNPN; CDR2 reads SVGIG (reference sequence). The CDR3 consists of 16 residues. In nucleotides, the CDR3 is TGTGCCTGGAGGTCCACAGGGGGCTGGAACACAGATACGCAGTATTTT. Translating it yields CAWRSTGGWNTDTQYF.

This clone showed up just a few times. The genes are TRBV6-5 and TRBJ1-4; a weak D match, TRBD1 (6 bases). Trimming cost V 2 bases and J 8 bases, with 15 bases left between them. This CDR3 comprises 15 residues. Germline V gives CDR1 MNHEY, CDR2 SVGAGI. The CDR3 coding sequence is TGTGCCAGCAGTTACAATCCAGGGGAAGGCGAAAAACTGTTTTTT. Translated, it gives CASSYNPGEGEKLFF.

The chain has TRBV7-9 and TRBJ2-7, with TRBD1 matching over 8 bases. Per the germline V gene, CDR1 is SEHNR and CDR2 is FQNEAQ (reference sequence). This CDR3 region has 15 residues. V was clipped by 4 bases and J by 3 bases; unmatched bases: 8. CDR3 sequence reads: CASSSPGGRFYEQYF. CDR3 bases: TGTGCCAGCAGCTCCCCAGGGGGCCGCTTCTACGAGCAGTACTTC.

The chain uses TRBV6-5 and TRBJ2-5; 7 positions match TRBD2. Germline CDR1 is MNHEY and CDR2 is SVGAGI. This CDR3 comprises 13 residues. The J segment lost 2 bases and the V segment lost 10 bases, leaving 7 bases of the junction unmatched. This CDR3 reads CATSGTIQETQYF. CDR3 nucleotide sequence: TGTGCCACCTCCGGGACTATACAAGAGACCCAGTACTTC.

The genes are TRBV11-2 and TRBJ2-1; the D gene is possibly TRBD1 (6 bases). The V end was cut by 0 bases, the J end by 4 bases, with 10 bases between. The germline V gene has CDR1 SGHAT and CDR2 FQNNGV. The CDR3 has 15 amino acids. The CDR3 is CASSLDHGQYNEQFF. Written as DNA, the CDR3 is TGTGCCAGCAGCTTAGATCACGGACAGTACAATGAGCAGTTCTTC.